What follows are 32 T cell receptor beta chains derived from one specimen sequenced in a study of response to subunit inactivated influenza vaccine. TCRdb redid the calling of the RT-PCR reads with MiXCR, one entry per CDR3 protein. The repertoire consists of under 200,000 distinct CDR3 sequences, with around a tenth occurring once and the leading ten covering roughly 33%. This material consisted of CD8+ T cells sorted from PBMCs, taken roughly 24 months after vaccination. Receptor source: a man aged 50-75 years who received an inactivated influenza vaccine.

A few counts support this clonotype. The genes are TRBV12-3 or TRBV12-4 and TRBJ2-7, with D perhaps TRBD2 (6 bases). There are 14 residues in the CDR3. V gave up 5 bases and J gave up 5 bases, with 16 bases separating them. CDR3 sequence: CASSTGTSVDEQYF. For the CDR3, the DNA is TGTGCCAGCAGTACCGGGACTTCGGTGGACGAGCAGTACTTC.

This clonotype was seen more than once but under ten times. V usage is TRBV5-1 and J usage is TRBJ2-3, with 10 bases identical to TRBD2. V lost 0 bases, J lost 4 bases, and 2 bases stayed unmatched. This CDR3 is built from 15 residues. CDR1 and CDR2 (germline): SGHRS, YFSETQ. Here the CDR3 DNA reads TGCGCCAGCAGCTTGGCTACTAGCGGGGCAGATACGCAGTATTTT. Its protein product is CASSLATSGADTQYF.

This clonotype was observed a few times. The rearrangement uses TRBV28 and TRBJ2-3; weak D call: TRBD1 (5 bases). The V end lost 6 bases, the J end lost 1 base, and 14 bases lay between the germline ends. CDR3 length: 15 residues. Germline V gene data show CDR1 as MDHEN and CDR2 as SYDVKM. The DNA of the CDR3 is TGTGCCAGCAGCCTTGTGGACACTGGCACAGATACGCAGTATTTT. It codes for CASSLVDTGTDTQYF.

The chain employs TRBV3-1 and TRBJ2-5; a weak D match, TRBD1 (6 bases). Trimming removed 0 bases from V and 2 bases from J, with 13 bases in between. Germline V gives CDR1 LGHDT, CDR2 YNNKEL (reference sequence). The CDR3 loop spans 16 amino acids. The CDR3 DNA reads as TGTGCCAGCAGCCAAGAATTGGGGGCCATACAAGAGACCCAGTACTTC. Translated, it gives CASSQELGAIQETQYF.

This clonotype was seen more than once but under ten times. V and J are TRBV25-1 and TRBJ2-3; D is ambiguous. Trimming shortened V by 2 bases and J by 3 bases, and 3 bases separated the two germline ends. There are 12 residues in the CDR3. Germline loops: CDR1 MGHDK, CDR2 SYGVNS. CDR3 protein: CASSERTDTQYF. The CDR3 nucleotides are TGTGCCAGCAGTGAACGGACAGATACGCAGTATTTT.

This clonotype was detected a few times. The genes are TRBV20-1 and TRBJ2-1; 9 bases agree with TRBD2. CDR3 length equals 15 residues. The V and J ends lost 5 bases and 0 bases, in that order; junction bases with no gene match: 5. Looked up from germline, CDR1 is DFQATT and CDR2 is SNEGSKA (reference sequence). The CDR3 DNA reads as TGCAGTGCTCCTGTTAGCGGGAGCTCCTACAATGAGCAGTTCTTC. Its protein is CSAPVSGSSYNEQFF.

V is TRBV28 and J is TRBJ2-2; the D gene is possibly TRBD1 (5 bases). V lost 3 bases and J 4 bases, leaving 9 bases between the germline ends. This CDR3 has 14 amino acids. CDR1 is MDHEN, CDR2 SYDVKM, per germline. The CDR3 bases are TGTGCCAGCAGTTTGAGGACACTCACCGGGGAGCTGTTTTTT. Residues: CASSLRTLTGELFF.

The CDR3 DNA sequence: TGCAGTGCTAGCAGCCTTTTCTACAATGAGCAGTTCTTC. The encoded protein is CSASSLFYNEQFF. The rearrangement links TRBV20-1 to TRBJ2-1; no reliable D call. The CDR3 is 13 residues long. V shed 3 bases and J shed 3 bases, with 9 bases lying between them. Germline V gene lookup returns CDR1 DFQATT and CDR2 SNEGSKA (reference sequence).

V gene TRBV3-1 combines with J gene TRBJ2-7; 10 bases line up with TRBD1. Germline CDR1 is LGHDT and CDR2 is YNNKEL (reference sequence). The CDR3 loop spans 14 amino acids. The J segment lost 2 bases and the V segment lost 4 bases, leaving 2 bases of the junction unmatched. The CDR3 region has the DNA TGTGCCAGCAGCCGGGGACAGGGGCCCTACGAGCAGTACTTC. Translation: CASSRGQGPYEQYF.

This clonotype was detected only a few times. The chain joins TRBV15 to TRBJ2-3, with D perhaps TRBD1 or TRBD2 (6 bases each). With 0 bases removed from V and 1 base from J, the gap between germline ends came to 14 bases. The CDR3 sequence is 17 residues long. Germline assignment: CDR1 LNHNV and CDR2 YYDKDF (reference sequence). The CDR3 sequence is CATSRDGGTTGTDTQYF. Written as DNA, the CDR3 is TGTGCCACCAGCAGAGATGGAGGGACAACGGGCACAGATACGCAGTATTTT.

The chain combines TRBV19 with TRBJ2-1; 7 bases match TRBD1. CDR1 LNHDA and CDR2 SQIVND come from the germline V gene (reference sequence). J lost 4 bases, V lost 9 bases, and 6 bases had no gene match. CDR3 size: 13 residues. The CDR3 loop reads CASTGVGYNEQFF. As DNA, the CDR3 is TGTGCCAGCACAGGGGTCGGGTACAATGAGCAGTTCTTC.

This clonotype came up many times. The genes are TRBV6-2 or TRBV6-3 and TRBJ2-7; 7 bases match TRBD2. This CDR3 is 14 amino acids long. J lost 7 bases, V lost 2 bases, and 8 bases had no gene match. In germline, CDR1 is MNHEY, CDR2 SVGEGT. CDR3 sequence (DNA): TGTGCCAGCAGTTACGTGGCGGGAGCTGAAGAGCAGTACTTC. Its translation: CASSYVAGAEEQYF.

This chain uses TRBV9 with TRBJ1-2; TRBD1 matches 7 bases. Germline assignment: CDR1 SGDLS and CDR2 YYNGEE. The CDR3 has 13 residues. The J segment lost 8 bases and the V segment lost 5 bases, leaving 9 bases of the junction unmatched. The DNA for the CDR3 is TGTGCCAGCAGTGACAGGGAAGGTCGAGGCTACACCTTC. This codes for CASSDREGRGYTF.

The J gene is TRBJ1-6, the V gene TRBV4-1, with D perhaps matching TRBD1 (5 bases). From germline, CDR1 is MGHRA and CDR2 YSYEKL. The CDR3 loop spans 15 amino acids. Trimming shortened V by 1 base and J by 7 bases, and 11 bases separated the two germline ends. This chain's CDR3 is CASSQGPRGNSPLHF. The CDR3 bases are TGCGCCAGCAGCCAAGGACCTAGGGGCAATTCACCCCTCCACTTT.

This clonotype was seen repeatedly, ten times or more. The CDR3: CSVEERLTDTQYF. The CDR3 DNA sequence: TGCAGCGTTGAAGAAAGGCTCACAGATACGCAGTATTTT. The chain links TRBV29-1 to TRBJ2-3; D gene unclear. Germline assignment: CDR1 SQVTM and CDR2 ANQGSEA. The CDR3 is 13 amino acids. Trimming cost V 0 bases and J 2 bases, with 6 bases left between them.

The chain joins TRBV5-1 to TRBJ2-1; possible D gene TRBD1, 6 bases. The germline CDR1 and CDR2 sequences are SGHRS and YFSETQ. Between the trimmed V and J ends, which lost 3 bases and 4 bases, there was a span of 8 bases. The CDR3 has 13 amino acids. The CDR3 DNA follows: TGCGCCAGCAGCTCCGACAGGTACAATGAGCAGTTCTTC. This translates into CASSSDRYNEQFF.

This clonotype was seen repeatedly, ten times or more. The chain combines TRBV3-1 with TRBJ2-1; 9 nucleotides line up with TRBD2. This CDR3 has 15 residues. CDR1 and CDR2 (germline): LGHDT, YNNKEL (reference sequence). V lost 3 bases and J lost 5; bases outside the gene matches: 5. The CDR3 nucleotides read TGTGCCAGCAGCCATACGACTAGCGGAAACAATGAGCAGTTCTTC. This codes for CASSHTTSGNNEQFF.

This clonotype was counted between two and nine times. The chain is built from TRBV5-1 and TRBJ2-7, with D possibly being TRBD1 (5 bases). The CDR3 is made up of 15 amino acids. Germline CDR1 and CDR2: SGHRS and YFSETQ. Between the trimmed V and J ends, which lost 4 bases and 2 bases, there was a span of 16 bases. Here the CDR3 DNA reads TGCGCCAGCAGCGGATGGCCCTTAGGGGCCTACGAGCAGTACTTC. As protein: CASSGWPLGAYEQYF.

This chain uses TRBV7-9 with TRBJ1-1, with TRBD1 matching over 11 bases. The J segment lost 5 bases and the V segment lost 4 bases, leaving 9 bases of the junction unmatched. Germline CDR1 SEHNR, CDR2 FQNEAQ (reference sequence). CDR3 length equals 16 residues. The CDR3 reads CASSSWDRGSGTEAFF. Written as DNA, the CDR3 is TGTGCCAGCAGCTCATGGGACAGGGGGTCGGGAACTGAAGCTTTCTTT.

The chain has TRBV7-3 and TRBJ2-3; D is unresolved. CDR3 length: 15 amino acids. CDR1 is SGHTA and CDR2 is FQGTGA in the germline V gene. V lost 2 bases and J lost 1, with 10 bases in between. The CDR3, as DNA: TGTGCCAGCAGCTTACTAGGCTCGCGCACAGATACGCAGTATTTT. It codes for CASSLLGSRTDTQYF.

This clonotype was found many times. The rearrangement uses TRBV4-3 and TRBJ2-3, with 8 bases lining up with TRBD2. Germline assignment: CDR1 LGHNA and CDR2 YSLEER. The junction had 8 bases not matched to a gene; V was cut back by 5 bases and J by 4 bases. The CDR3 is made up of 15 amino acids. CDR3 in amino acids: CASSFVAGGADTQYF. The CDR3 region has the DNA TGCGCCAGCAGCTTCGTGGCGGGGGGAGCAGATACGCAGTATTTT.

The CDR3 DNA sequence: TGTGCCAGCAGCGAGGGGATTTCCTACGAGCAGTACTTC. Amino acid sequence: CASSEGISYEQYF. The V gene is TRBV5-6, the J gene TRBJ2-7; D may correspond to TRBD1 or TRBD2 (5 bases each). V was trimmed by 4 bases and J by 1 base, leaving 9 bases between them. Germline V gene sequence: CDR1 SGHDT, CDR2 YYEEEE. CDR3 length: 13 amino acids.

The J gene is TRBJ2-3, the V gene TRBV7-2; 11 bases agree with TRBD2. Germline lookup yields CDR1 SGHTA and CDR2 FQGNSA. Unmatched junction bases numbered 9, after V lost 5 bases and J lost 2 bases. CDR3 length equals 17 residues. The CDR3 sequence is CASSPWVAGGLTDTQYF. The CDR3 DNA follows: TGTGCCAGCAGCCCATGGGTAGCGGGGGGGCTCACAGATACGCAGTATTTT. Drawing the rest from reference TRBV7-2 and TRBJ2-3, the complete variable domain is GAGVSQSPSNKVTEKGKDVELRCDPISGHTALYWYRQSLGQGLEFLIYFQGNSAPDKSGLPSDRFSAERTGGSVSTLTIQRTQQEDSAVYLCASSPWVAGGLTDTQYFGPGTRLTVL.

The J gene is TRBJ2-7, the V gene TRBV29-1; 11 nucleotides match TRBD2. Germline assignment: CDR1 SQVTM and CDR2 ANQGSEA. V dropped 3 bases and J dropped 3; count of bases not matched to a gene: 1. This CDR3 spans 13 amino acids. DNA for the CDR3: TGCAGCGTTGAGACTAGCGGGAACTACGAGCAGTACTTC. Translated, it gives CSVETSGNYEQYF.

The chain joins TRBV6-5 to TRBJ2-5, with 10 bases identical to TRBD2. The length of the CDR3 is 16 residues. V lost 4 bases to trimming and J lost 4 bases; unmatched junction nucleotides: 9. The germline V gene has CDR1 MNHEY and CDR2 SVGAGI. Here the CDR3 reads CASSSWLAGVGETQYF. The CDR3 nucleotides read TGTGCCAGCAGTTCCTGGCTAGCGGGAGTAGGAGAGACCCAGTACTTC.

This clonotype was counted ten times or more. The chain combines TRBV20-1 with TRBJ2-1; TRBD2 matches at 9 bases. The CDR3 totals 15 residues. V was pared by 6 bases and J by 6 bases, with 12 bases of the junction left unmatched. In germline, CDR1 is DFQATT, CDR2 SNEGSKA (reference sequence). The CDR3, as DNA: TGCAGTGCCGCCGGGACGCCTAGCGGGATCAATGAGCAGTTCTTC. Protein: CSAAGTPSGINEQFF.

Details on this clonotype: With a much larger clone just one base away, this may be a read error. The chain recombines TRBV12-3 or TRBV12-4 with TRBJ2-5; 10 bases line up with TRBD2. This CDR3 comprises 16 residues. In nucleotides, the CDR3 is TGTGCCAGCAGTTTAGCCCTGGGACTAGCGAGTGAGACCAAGTACTTC. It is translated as CASSLALGLASETKYF.

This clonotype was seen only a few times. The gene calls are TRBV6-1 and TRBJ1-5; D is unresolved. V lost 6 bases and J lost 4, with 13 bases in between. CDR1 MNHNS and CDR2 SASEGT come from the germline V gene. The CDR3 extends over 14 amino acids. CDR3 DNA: TGTGCCAGCAGCCCCGGCAGACGAAATCAGCCCCAGCATTTT. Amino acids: CASSPGRRNQPQHF.

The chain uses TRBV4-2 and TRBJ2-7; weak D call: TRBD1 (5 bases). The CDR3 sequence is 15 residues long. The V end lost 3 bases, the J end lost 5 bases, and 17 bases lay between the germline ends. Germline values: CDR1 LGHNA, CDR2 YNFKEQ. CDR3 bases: TGTGCCAGCAGCCAGTATCAGGGCTTAATCAACGAGCAGTACTTC. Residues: CASSQYQGLINEQYF.

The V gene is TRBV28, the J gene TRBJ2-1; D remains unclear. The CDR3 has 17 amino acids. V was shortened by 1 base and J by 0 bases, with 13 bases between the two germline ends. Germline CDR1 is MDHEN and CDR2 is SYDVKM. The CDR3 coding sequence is TGTGCCAGCAGTTTATTTGAGACCTATAGCTCCTACAATGAGCAGTTCTTC. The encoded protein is CASSLFETYSSYNEQFF.

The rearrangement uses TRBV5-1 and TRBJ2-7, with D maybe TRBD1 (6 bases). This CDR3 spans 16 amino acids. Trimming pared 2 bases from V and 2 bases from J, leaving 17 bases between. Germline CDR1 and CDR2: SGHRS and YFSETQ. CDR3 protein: CASSFSSRTEPYEQYF. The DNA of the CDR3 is TGCGCCAGCAGCTTCTCTTCGAGGACAGAGCCCTACGAGCAGTACTTC.

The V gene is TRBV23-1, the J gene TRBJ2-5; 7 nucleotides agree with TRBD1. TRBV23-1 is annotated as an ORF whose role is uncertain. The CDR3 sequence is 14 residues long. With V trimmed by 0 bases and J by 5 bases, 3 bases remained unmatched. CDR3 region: CASSQSGQSETQYF. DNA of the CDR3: TGCGCCAGCAGTCAATCGGGACAGTCCGAGACCCAGTACTTC.